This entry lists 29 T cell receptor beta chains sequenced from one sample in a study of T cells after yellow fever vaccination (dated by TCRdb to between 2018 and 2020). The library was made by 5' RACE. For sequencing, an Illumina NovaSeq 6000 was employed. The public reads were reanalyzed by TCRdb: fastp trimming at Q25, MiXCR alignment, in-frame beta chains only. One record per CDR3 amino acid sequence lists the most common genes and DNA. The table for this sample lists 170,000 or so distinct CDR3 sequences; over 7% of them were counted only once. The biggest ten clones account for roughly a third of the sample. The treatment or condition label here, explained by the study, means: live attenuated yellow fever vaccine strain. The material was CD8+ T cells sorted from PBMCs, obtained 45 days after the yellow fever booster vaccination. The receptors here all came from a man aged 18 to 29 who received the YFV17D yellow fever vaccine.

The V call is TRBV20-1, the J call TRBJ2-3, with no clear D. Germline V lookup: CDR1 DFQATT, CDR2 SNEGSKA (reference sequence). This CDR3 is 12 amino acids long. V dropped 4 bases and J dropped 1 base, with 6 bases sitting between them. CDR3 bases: TGCAGTGCTAAGGTGGGCACAGATACGCAGTATTTT. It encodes CSAKVGTDTQYF.

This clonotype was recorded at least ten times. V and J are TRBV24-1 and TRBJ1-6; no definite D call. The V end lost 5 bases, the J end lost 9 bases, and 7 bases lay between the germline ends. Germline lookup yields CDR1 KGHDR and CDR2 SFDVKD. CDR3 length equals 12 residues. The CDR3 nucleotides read TGTGCCACCAGTGCCACGGCTTCACCCCTCCACTTT. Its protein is CATSATASPLHF.

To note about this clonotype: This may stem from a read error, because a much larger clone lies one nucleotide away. The CDR3, as DNA: TGTGCCTGCAGTGGACTAGCTGGGGCCAACGTCCTGACTTTC. Its protein is CACSGLAGANVLTF. The chain is built from TRBV6-1 and TRBJ2-6; 7 positions agree with TRBD2. CDR3 length: 14 residues. Germline lookup yields CDR1 MNHNS and CDR2 SASEGT.

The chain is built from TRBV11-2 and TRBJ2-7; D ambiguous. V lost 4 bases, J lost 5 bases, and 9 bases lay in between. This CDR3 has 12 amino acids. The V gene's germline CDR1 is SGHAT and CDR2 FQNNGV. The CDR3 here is CASSYLSHEQYV. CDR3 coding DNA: TGTGCCAGCAGCTACCTTAGTCACGAGCAGTACGTC.

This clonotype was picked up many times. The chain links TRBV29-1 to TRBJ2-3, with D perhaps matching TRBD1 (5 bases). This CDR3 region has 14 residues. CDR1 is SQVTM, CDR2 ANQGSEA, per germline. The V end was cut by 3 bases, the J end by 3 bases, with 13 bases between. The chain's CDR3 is CSVDDSISTDTQYF. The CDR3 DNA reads TGCAGCGTTGACGACAGCATCTCAACAGATACGCAGTATTTT.

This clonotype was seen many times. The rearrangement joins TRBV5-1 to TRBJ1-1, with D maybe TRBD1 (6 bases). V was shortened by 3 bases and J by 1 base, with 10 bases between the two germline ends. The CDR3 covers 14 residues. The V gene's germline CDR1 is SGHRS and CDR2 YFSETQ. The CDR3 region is CASSSEGGNTEAFF. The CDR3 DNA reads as TGCGCCAGCAGCTCCGAGGGGGGGAACACTGAAGCTTTCTTT.

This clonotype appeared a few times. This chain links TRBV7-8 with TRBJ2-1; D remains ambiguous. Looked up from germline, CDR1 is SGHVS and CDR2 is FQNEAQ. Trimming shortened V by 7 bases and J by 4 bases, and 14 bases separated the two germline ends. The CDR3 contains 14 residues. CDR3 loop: CASTPWTEYNEQFF. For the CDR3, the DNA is TGTGCCAGCACCCCCTGGACGGAATACAATGAGCAGTTCTTC.

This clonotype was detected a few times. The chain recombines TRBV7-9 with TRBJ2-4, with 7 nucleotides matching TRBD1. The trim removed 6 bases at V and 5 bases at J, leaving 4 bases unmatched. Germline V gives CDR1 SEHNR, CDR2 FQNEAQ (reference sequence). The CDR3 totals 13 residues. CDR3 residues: CASRIGTENIQYF. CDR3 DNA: TGTGCCAGCAGAATAGGGACAGAAAACATTCAGTACTTC.

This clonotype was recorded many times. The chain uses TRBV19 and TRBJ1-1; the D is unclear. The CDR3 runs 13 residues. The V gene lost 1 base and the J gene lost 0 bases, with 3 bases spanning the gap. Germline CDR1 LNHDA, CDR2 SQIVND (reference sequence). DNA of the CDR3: TGTGCCAGTAGTATAGGGATGAACACTGAAGCTTTCTTT. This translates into CASSIGMNTEAFF. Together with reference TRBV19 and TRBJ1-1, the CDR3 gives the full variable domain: DGGITQSPKYLFRKEGQNVTLSCEQNLNHDAMYWYRQDPGQGLRLIYYSQIVNDFQKGDIAEGYSVSREKKESFPLTVTSAQKNPTAFYLCASSIGMNTEAFFGQGTRLTVV.

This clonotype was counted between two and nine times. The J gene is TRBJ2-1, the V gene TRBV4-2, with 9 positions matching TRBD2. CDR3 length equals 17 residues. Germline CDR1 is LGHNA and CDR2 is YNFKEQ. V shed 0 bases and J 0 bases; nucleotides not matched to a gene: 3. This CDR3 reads CASSQDWRGGSYNEQFF. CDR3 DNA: TGTGCCAGCAGCCAAGATTGGCGGGGGGGCTCCTACAATGAGCAGTTCTTC.

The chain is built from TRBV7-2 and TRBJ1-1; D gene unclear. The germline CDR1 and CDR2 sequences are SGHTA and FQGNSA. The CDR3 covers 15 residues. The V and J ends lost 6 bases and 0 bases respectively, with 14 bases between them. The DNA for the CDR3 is TGTGCCAGCAGTCTTAGCTTCCCTATGAACACTGAAGCTTTCTTT. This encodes CASSLSFPMNTEAFF. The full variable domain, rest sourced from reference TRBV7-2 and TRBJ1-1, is GAGVSQSPSNKVTEKGKDVELRCDPISGHTALYWYRQSLGQGLEFLIYFQGNSAPDKSGLPSDRFSAERTGGSVSTLTIQRTQQEDSAVYLCASSLSFPMNTEAFFGQGTRLTVV.

The CDR3 loop reads CASSFDGDEQFF. CDR3 nucleotide sequence: TGTGCCAGCAGCTTCGATGGGGATGAGCAGTTCTTC. The rearrangement joins TRBV13 to TRBJ2-1; D uncertain. V dropped 3 bases and J dropped 8 bases, with 8 bases sitting between them. CDR1 PRHDT and CDR2 FYEKMQ come from the germline V gene (reference sequence). The CDR3 has 12 amino acids.

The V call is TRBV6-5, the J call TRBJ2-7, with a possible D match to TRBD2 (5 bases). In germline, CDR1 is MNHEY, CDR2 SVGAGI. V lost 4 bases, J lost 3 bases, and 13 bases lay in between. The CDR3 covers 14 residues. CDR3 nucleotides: TGTGCCAGCAGTTGGCGGGTATCAGGCTACGAGCAGTACTTC. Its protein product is CASSWRVSGYEQYF.

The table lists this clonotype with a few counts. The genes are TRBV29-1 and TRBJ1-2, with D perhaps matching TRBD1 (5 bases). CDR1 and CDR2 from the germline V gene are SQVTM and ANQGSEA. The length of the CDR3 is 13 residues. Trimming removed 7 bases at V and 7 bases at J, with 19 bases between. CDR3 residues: CSDRDGPFSGYTF. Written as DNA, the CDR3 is TGCAGCGACCGGGACGGACCTTTCTCTGGCTACACCTTC. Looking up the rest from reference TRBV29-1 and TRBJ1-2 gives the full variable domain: SAVISQKPSRDICQRGTSLTIQCQVDSQVTMMFWYRQQPGQSLTLIATANQGSEATYESGFVIDKFPISRPNLTFSTLTVSNMSPEDSSIYLCSDRDGPFSGYTFGSGTRLTVV.

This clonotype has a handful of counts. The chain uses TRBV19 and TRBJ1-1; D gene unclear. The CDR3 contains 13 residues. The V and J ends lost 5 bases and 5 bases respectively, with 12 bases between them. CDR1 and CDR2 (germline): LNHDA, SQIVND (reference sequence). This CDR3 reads CASSLHPSTEAFF. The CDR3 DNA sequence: TGTGCCAGTAGTTTACACCCGAGTACTGAAGCTTTCTTT.

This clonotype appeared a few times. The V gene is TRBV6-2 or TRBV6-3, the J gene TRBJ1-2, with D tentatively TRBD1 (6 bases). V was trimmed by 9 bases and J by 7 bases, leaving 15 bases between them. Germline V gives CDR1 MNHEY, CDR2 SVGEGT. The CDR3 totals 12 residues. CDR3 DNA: TGTGCCAGTCTAACAGGGTACGGTGGCTACACCTTC. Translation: CASLTGYGGYTF.

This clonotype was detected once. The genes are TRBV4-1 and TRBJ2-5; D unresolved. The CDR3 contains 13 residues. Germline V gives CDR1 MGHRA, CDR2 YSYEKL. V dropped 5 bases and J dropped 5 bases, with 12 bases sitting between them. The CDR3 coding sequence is TGCGCCAGCAGCGAGTACCGTGACGAGACCCAGTACTTC. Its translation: CASSEYRDETQYF.

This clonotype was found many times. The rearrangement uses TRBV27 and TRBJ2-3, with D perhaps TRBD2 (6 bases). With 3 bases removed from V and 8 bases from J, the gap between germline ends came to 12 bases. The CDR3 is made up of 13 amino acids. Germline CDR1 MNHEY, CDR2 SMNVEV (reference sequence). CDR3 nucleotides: TGTGCCAGCAGTTTCCGCGGGGAAGGTACGCAGTATTTT. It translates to CASSFRGEGTQYF.

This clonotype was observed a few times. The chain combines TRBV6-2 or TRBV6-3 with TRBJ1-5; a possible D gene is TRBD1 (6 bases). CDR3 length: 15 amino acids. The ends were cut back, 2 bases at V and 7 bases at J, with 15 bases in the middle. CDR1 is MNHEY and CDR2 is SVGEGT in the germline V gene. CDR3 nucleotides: TGTGCCAGCAGTTACATGTCAGGGGTAGAACAGCCCCAGCATTTT. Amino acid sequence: CASSYMSGVEQPQHF.

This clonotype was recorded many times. CDR3 sequence: CASSIRQGAPDTQYF. As DNA, the CDR3 is TGCGCCAGCAGCATACGACAGGGGGCGCCGGATACGCAGTATTTT. This sequence joins TRBV4-1 and TRBJ2-3; 10 bases agree with TRBD1. The CDR3 has 15 amino acids. CDR1 is MGHRA and CDR2 is YSYEKL in the germline V gene. With V trimmed by 5 bases and J by 6 bases, 8 bases remained unmatched.

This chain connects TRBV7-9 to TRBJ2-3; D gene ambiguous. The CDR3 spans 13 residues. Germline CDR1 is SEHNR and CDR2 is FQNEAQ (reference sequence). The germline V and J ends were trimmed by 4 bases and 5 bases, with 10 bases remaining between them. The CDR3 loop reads CASSSVGEDTQYF. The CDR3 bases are TGTGCCAGCAGCTCTGTGGGCGAAGATACGCAGTATTTT.

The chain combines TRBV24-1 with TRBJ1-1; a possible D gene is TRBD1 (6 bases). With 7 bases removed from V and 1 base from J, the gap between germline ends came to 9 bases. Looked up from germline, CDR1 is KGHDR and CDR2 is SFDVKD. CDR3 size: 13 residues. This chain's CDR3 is CATRDSKNTEAFF. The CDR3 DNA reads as TGTGCCACCAGGGACAGTAAGAACACTGAAGCTTTCTTT.

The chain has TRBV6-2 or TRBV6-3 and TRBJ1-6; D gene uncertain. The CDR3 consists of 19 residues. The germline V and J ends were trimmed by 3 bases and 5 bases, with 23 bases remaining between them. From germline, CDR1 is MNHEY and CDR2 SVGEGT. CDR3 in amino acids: CASSYLGERARWDNSPLHF. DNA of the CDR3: TGTGCCAGCAGTTATCTCGGAGAGAGGGCAAGATGGGATAATTCACCCCTCCACTTT.

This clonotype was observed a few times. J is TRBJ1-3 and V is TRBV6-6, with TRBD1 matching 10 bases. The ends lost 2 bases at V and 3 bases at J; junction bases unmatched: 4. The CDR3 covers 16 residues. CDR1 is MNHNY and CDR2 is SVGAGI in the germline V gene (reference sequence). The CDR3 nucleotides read TGTGCCAGCAGTTACATGGGACAGGGGCATGGAAACACCATATATTTT. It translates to CASSYMGQGHGNTIYF.

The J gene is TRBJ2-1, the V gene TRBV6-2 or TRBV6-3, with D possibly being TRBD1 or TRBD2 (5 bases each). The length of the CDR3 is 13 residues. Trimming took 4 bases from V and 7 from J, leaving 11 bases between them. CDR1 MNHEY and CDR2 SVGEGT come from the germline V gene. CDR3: CASSWGPGNEQFF. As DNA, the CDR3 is TGTGCCAGCAGTTGGGGCCCGGGAAATGAGCAGTTCTTC.

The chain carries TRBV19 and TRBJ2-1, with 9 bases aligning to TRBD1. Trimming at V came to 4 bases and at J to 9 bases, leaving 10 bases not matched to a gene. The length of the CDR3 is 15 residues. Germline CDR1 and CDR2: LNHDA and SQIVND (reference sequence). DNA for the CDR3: TGTGCCAGTAGTACCTCGGGACAGGGCCTGGTTGAGCAGTTCTTC. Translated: CASSTSGQGLVEQFF.

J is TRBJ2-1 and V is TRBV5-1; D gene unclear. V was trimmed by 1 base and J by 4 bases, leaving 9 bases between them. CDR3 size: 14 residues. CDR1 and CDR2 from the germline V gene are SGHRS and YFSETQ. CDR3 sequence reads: CASSLHGDYNEQFF. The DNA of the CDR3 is TGCGCCAGCAGCTTGCATGGGGATTACAATGAGCAGTTCTTC.

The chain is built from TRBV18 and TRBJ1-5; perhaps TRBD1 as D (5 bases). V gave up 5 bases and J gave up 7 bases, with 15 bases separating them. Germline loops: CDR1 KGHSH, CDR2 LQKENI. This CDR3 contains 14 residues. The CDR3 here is CASSSQVLRQPQHF. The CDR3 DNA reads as TGTGCCAGCTCATCACAGGTTTTGCGGCAGCCCCAGCATTTT.

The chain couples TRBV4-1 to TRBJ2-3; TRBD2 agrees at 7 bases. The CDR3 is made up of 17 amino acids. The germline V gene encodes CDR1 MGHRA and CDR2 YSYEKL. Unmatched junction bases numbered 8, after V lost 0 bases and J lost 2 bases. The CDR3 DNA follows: TGCGCCAGCAGCCAAGATCCTTCGGGGGGTTCCACAGATACGCAGTATTTT. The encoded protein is CASSQDPSGGSTDTQYF.